Reported below is one T cell receptor beta chain. Its antigen remains undetermined. Base quality data are lacking; no much larger clone is found one base away. The data stem from a study of OX40 agonist ivuxolimab in advanced cancers. About the study as a whole: Ivuxolimab was an agonistic, fully human IgG2 monoclonal antibody directed against OX40 (CD134), a costimulatory receptor. Intravenous ivuxolimab was administered to patients every 2 weeks at six dose levels: 0.01, 0.1, 0.3, 1.5, 3 and 10 mg/kg. Of the roughly 50 dose-escalation patients, hepatocellular carcinoma was present in about 19, melanoma in around 15, renal cell carcinoma in 9 and head and neck cancer in 9. A male proportion of roughly 80% and a mean age of approximately 55 years, ranging from roughly 23 to 85, were recorded for the dose-escalation cohort. Patients were allowed to have had prior anti-PD-1, anti-PD-L1 or anti-CTLA-4 therapy, and approximately 40% of the dose-escalation patients had been treated with checkpoint inhibitors. Partial responses were achieved by three dose-escalation patients, of whom one had hepatocellular carcinoma and two had cutaneous melanoma. Peripheral TCRbeta sequencing aimed to test whether ivuxolimab altered TCR sequence diversity and caused clonal T-cell expansion. The paper reports the monotherapy dose-escalation portion (N = 52 patients) of the phase I ivuxolimab trial. Overall study outcomes, separate from this receptor: The antigen specificity of the clonally expanded peripheral T cells was not determined. At doses of 0.1 to 3.0 mg/kg, clonal expansion of both CD4+ and CD8+ T cells in blood was seen between baseline and week 6. After ivuxolimab, CD8+ T cells had more expanded clones than CD4+ T cells on average. Low levels of normalized T-cell clonal expansion were also seen in some patients who did not respond. In the 0.1-3.0 mg/kg groups, partial responders were among the patients with the lowest normalized peripheral clonal expansion, particularly in CD8+ T cells.

Genomic DNA was extracted from sorted cells for sequencing of the TCRbeta CDR3 region. TCRbeta CDR3 regions were sequenced using the immunoSEQ Assay. In TCRdb, the immuneACCESS table is reduced to in-frame sequences with V and J assigned. These tables do not hold every clone; where another copy was compared, an unresolved V gene accounts for under half, and the others remain unexplained. Counted in this sample were around 61,000 clones; approximately 80% of them appeared once. The ten most abundant clones make up about 2% of the sample. The trial excluded patients who had a history of autoimmune disease or who were on systemic immunosuppression. Peripheral blood for TCR sequencing was collected from all dose cohorts at baseline, on cycle 4 day 1, and on cycle 7 day 1. Samples came from an open-label, multicenter, first-in-human phase I dose-escalation trial of ivuxolimab. Adults with locally advanced or metastatic melanoma, renal cell, hepatocellular, or head and neck squamous cell carcinoma were enrolled in the trial. Before TCR sequencing, CD4+ and CD8+ T cells were separately sorted from peripheral blood.

Trimming costs V 3 bases and J 2 bases, and their ends lie 8 bases apart. Including the terminal cysteine and phenylalanine, the CDR3 comprises 13 residues. Only the CDR3 part of the read is kept: 39 bases, read in frame from the first base. From the germline V gene, CDR1 is SGHRS and CDR2 is YFSETQ. The sequence was collected from an adult with an advanced solid tumor such as melanoma, head and neck, liver or kidney cancer. The rearranged chain carries TRBV5-1 and TRBJ1-1; no D gene is confidently identified. The sequenced sample was CD4+ or CD8+ T cells sorted from blood, obtained in a trial of the OX40 agonist ivuxolimab. The DNA sequence reads TGCGCCAGCAGCTCCAGACCCAACACTGAAGCTTTCTTT. It translates to CASSSRPNTEAFF. Joined to the reference TRBV5-1 and TRBJ1-1 proteins, this CDR3 gives the full variable domain: KAGVTQTPRYLIKTRGQQVTLSCSPISGHRSVSWYQQTPGQGLQFLFEYFSETQRNKGNFPGRFSGRQFSNSRSEMNVSTLELGDSALYLCASSSRPNTEAFFGQGTRLTVV.